This TCR beta chain was recorded in a study of cytomegalovirus exposure and HLA in healthy donors. Study context: Both the roughly 120 validation repertoires and the 550 to 750 first-cohort repertoires used the same platform, as reported by a later analysis.

Clones were sequenced by immunoSEQ multiplex PCR, and TCRdb holds only the in-frame ones, with some missing. The table has over 150,000 clones, about 95% seen once. V trimming: 5 bases; J trimming: 5 bases; junction bases outside the gene matches: 10. CDR1 and CDR2 (germline): SEHNR, FQNEAQ (reference sequence). The CDR3 is made up of 16 amino acids. Regarding this clone: As yet, its antigen is unknown.

Study-wide findings and caveats: Cytomegalovirus-associated status was assigned to about 150 TCR beta chains. Specificity of three CMV-associated chains for CMV antigens was verified in vitro. It was reportedly the case that the classifier diagnosed cytomegalovirus status with high specificity and sensitivity.

This sequence joins TRBV7-9 and TRBJ2-2; the match to TRBD1 covers 8 bases. Sequencing used PBMCs. The sequence came from a woman aged 18-29 years in good health and CMV-seronegative. This CDR3 reads CASSPPGTGVTGELFF. Written as DNA, the CDR3 is TGTGCCAGCAGCCCCCCCGGGACAGGCGTAACCGGGGAGCTGTTTTTT.